The clone carrying this TCR beta chain was seen only once. The assay was immunoSEQ multiplex PCR, and TCRdb's table has in-frame clones only and misses some. The sample has about 100,000 clones, approximately 83% seen once; the top ten hold approximately 5.6%. This entry belongs to a study of identifying expanded T cells in peripheral blood. The clonotype originates from a person between 18 and 75 years old in good health. The sequenced sample was blood.

CDR3 region: CASSQAAGNTIYF. CDR3 nucleotide sequence: TGTGCCAGCAGCCAAGCTGCTGGAAACACCATATATTTT. This sequence joins TRBV7-3 and TRBJ1-3; D gene ambiguous. The CDR3 loop spans 13 amino acids. V dropped 5 bases and J dropped 2 bases, with 7 bases sitting between them. Germline V gene data show CDR1 as SGHTA and CDR2 as FQGTGA.